The TCR beta chain under discussion was sequenced for a study of blood T cell repertoires in COVID-19. Study context: The samples span acute and convalescent COVID-19 from the United States, Italy and Spain. Sources were T cells, B-cell-depleted T cells, or PBMCs; the material itself was cDNA or gDNA.

Trimming cost V 6 bases and J 2 bases, with 14 bases left between them. Germline lookup yields CDR1 KGHSH and CDR2 LQKENI. This CDR3 spans 14 amino acids. In the study's own analysis: Researchers report that nucleated cell counts were estimated from reference gene primer amplification. Sequencing used immunoSEQ multiplex PCR; TCRdb keeps in-frame clones, though not all of them. D and trimming were read from the DNA, whereas the V and J calls and clone size are those reported in that table. The sample has over 20,000 clones; roughly 80% are singletons. The gene calls are TRBV18 and TRBJ2-7, with D maybe TRBD1 (5 bases). This TCR was sampled from a human donor in a cohort sampled during active COVID-19. Sequences were obtained from peripheral blood. CDR3 in amino acids: CASSGKGNAYEQYF. In DNA, the CDR3 is TGTGCCAGCTCGGGAAAGGGGAATGCCTACGAGCAGTACTTC.